This T cell receptor (beta chain) comes out of a study of breast tumors, draining lymph nodes, adjacent tissues. Breast cancer patients provided tissue from their axillary draining lymph nodes. Germline trimming cut 6 bases from V and 4 bases from J; bases unmatched to any gene: 5. CDR3 size: 14 residues. CDR1 is MGHDK and CDR2 is SYGVNS in the germline V gene. TCRdb re-analysed the multiplex PCR reads in MiXCR, keeping a single row per CDR3 protein. The table includes some 170,000 distinct CDR3 sequences, around 35% detected once. The receptor's source is a female donor with breast cancer. Some clones in this sample may be carry-over from other donors' samples. This sequence joins TRBV25-1 and TRBJ1-4; 7 nucleotides match TRBD1. The sequencing input was axillary lymph node tissue. This chain's CDR3 is CASRNTGVNEKLFF. The CDR3 coding sequence is TGTGCCAGCAGGAATACAGGGGTTAATGAAAAACTGTTTTTT.